The rows below give T cell receptor beta chains drawn from one sample of a study of T cell responses to AZD1222 COVID-19 vaccine. The data were produced by immunoSEQ multiplex PCR, yet TCRdb's version contains in-frame clones alone and is incomplete. The sample holds 150,000 to 200,000 clones, around nine tenths seen once. The input for sequencing was peripheral blood, taken on day 0 of AZD1222 vaccination. The origin of the receptors is an adult in good health. Both conserved end residues are part of each CDR3. The order of the fields is J gene, V gene, CDR3 protein.

>TRBJ2-7|TRBV5-1
CASTDGDRLSYEQYF
>TRBJ1-5|TRBV7-9
CASSFQHQPQHF
>TRBJ2-2|TRBV12-3/TRBV12-4
CASSFGGELFF
>TRBJ1-1|TRBV18
CASSPKGGGNTEAFF
>TRBJ1-2|TRBV28
CASSTGQGSAYGYTF
>TRBJ1-6|TRBV2
CASSQAGSYNSPLHF
>TRBJ1-1|TRBV28
CASSFSEGTEAFF
>TRBJ2-1|TRBV5-1
CASSLAGGNEQFF
>TRBJ1-4|TRBV4-3
CASSQDAQGMGKLFF
>TRBJ2-5|TRBV9
CASSATQGPETQYF
>TRBJ1-5|TRBV4-3
CASSQDFGYNQPQHF
>TRBJ1-4|TRBV5-1
CASSPVGGPLEKLFF
>TRBJ1-5|TRBV28
CASSPPGEKPQHF
>TRBJ2-7|TRBV6-1
CASSEGDRVNYEQYF
>TRBJ1-5|TRBV13
CASSPRGEQPQHF
>TRBJ1-2|TRBV5-6
CASSLGQANYGYTF
>TRBJ2-2|TRBV5-1
CASSLSSGGYTGELFF
>TRBJ2-5|TRBV7-8
CASSLLAGQGQETQYF
>TRBJ1-2|TRBV9
CASSVARDRGRVTF
>TRBJ2-5|TRBV20-1
CSASEGYQETQYF
>TRBJ2-6|TRBV3-1/TRBV3-2
CASSQDLGSGANVLTF
>TRBJ1-1|TRBV7-2
CASSSRGRGPAEAFF